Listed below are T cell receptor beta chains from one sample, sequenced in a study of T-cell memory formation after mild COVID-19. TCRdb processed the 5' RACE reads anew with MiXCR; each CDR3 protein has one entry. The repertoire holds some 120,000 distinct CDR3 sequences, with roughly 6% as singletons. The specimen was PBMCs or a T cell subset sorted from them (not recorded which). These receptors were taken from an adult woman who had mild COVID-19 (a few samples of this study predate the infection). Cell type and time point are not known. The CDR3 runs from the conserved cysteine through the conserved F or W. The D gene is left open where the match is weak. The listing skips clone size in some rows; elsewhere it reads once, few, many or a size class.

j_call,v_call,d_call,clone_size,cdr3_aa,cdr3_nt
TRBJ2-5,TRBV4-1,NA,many,CASSRVAGPETQYF,TGCGCCAGCAGCCGGGTCGCGGGGCCGGAGACCCAGTACTTC
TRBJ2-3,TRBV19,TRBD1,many,CASSKGAASTDTQYF,TGTGCCAGTAGTAAGGGGGCCGCCAGCACAGATACGCAGTATTTT
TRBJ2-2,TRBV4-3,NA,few,CASSRGPNTGELFF,TGCGCCAGCAGCCGGGGGCCCAACACCGGGGAGCTGTTTTTT
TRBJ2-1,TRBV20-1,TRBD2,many,CSARISGVYNEQFF,TGCAGTGCTAGGATTAGCGGGGTCTACAATGAGCAGTTCTTC
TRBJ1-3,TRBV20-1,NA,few,CSAAGEGSGNTIYF,TGCAGTGCCGCGGGAGAAGGCTCTGGAAACACCATATATTTT
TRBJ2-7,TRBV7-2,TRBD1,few,CASSGPGTGGSEQYF,TGTGCCAGCAGCGGTCCCGGGACAGGGGGCTCCGAGCAGTACTTC
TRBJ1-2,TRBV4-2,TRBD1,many,CASSQDSATGFYGYTF,TGTGCCAGCAGCCAAGATAGCGCGACAGGGTTCTATGGCTACACCTTC
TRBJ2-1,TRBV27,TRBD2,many,CASSSTSGPYNEQFF,TGTGCCAGCAGTTCGACTAGCGGACCCTACAATGAGCAGTTCTTC
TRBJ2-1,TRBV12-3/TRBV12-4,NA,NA,CASSSLNEQFF,TGTGCCAGCAGTTCTCTCAATGAGCAGTTCTTC
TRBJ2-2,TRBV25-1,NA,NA,CASSARLNTGELFF,TGTGCCAGCAGTGCGAGATTGAACACCGGGGAGCTGTTTTTT
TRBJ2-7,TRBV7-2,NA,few,CASSLGHTYEQYF,TGTGCCAGCAGCTTAGGACACACCTACGAGCAGTACTTC
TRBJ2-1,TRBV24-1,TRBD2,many,CATSSSGSSSYNEQFF,TGTGCCACCAGCAGTAGCGGGAGTAGCTCCTACAATGAGCAGTTCTTC
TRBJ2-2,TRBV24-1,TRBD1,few,CATSDTGTGFGGELFF,TGTGCCACCAGTGACACCGGGACAGGGTTTGGCGGGGAGCTGTTTTTT
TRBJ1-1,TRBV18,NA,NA,CASSPPGREAFF,TGTGCCAGCTCACCACCGGGACGGGAAGCTTTCTTT
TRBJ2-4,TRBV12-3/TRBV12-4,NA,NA,CASSLGLVYNQYF,TGTGCCAGCAGTTTGGGCTTAGTTTATAATCAGTACTTC
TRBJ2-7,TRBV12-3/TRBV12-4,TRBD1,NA,CASSSRGRGTYEQYF,TGTGCCAGCAGCAGCCGGGGCAGGGGGACCTACGAGCAGTACTTC
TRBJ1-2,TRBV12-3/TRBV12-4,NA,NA,CASSKRGDYGYTF,TGTGCCAGCAGTAAAAGGGGGGACTATGGCTACACCTTC
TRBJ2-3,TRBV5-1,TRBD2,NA,CASSSGLAMATDTQYF,TGCGCCAGCAGCTCCGGACTAGCGATGGCCACAGATACGCAGTATTTT
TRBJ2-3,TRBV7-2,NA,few,CASSPTRTTHTDTQYF,TGTGCCAGCAGCCCTACCCGGACTACACACACAGATACGCAGTATTTT
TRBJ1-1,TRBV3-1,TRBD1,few,CASSQEGTATEAFF,TGTGCCAGCAGCCAAGAAGGGACAGCCACTGAAGCTTTCTTT
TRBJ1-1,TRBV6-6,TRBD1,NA,CASSPGGRTEAFF,TGTGCCAGCAGCCCAGGGGGCCGGACTGAAGCTTTCTTT
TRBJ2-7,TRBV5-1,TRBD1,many,CASSRDREKYEQYF,TGCGCCAGCAGCCGGGACAGGGAGAAGTACGAGCAGTACTTC
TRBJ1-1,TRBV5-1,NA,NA,CASHARAGSGNTEAFF,TGCGCCAGCCACGCAAGGGCAGGTTCGGGGAACACTGAAGCTTTCTTT
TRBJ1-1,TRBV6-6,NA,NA,CASSWTPLNTEAFF,TGCGCCAGCAGTTGGACACCACTGAACACTGAAGCTTTCTTT
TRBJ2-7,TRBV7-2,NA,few,CASSRSGYEQYF,TGTGCCAGCAGCCGTTCGGGCTACGAGCAGTACTTC
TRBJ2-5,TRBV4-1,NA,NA,CASSQSGLTQETQYF,TGCGCCAGCAGCCAATCCGGACTAACCCAAGAGACCCAGTACTTC
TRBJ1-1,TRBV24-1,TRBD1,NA,CATQGQGKDTEAFF,TGTGCCACCCAAGGACAGGGAAAAGACACTGAAGCTTTCTTT
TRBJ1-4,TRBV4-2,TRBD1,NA,CASSQVGGQINEKLFF,TGTGCCAGCAGCCAAGTAGGGGGACAGATTAATGAAAAACTGTTTTTT
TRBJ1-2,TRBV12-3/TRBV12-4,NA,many,CASGRSGDRGYTF,TGTGCCAGCGGCCGTTCGGGAGATCGGGGCTACACCTTC
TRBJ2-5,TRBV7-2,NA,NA,CASSLARGQETQYF,TGTGCCAGCAGCTTAGCGAGGGGGCAAGAGACCCAGTACTTC
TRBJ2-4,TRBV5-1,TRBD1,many,CASSVAGQGSNIQYF,TGCGCCAGCAGCGTGGCGGGACAGGGATCGAACATTCAGTACTTC
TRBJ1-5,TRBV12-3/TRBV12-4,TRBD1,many,CASSADRGQPQHF,TGTGCCAGCAGTGCCGACAGGGGGCAGCCCCAGCATTTT
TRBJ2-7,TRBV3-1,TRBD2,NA,CASSQGPSGNYYEQYF,TGTGCCAGCAGCCAAGGGCCTAGCGGGAATTACTACGAGCAGTACTTC
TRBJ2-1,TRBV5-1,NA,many,CASSPGGIGPSSYNEQFF,TGCGCCAGCAGCCCCGGGGGAATCGGGCCCAGCTCCTACAATGAGCAGTTCTTC
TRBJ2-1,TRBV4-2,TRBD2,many,CASSPPGRLAGNEQFF,TGTGCCAGCAGCCCCCCGGGGAGACTAGCGGGTAATGAGCAGTTCTTC
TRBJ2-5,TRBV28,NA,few,CASSLSGDRVQETQYF,TGTGCCAGCAGTTTAAGTGGAGACCGAGTACAAGAGACCCAGTACTTC
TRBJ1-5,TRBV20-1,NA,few,CSARKGNSNQPQHF,TGCAGTGCTAGAAAAGGGAATAGCAATCAGCCCCAGCATTTT
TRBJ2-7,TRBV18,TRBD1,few,CASRQGQGAREQYF,TGTGCCAGTCGACAGGGACAGGGGGCCCGCGAGCAGTACTTC
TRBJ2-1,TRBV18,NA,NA,CASSLVDINEQFF,TGTGCCAGCTCACTAGTGGATATCAATGAGCAGTTCTTC
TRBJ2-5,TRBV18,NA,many,CASSPTGGETQYF,TGTGCCAGCTCACCAACAGGAGGGGAGACCCAGTACTTC
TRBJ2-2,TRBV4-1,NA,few,CASSRGLLANTGELFF,TGCGCCAGCAGCCGCGGACTATTAGCGAACACCGGGGAGCTGTTTTTT